This T cell receptor (beta chain) comes out of a study of cytomegalovirus exposure and HLA in healthy donors. The PCR was carried out with 60 Vbeta primers and 13 Jbeta primers. Sequencing used immunoSEQ multiplex PCR; TCRdb keeps in-frame clones, though not all of them. This table holds 150,000 to 200,000 clones, about three quarters found once. Looked up from germline, CDR1 is SEHNR and CDR2 is FQNEAQ (reference sequence). The CDR3 covers 19 residues. Concerning this clone: The junction departs from the called germline gene at one end, perhaps through a read error.

This TCR was sampled from a man younger than 40 in good health and CMV-seropositive. V usage is TRBV7-9 and J usage is TRBJ2-5, with 15 positions matching TRBD2. Sequenced: PBMCs. The CDR3 protein is CSSSLVWTSGRATGETQYF. DNA of the CDR3: TGTTCCAGCAGCTTAGTATGGACTAGCGGGAGGGCCACGGGCGAGACCCAGTACTTC.